This entry describes one T cell receptor (beta chain). Its antigen is not known. This sample was taken from a study of radiation and T cells in renal cell carcinoma. Study-wide points: Intratumoral heterogeneity was not captured in these approximately 1 g regions. Irradiated tumors had higher TCR clonality than control tumors.

Treatment meaning: treatment-naive control, cytoreductive nephrectomy. The tumor was a clear cell renal cell carcinoma. Control tumor donors were a handful of females and more than ten males, median age approximately 50 years. From germline, CDR1 is MDHEN and CDR2 SYDVKM. The CDR3 runs to 15 residues. Trimming cost V 6 bases and J 3 bases; bases outside gene matches: 8. Clones were read by immunoSEQ multiplex PCR, and TCRdb kept only the in-frame ones, dropping some. The table includes about 8,400 clones, 55% to 80% detected once. The V and J genes are TRBV28 and TRBJ1-2; 9 positions agree with TRBD1. The sequencing used tumor tissue, collected from a patient whose treatment was nephrectomy without radiotherapy. The sequence was collected from a man in his sixties with renal cell carcinoma. The DNA of the CDR3 is TGTGCCAGCAGAAAAACAGGGGGCGGCGACTATGGCTACACCTTC. This translates into CASRKTGGGDYGYTF.